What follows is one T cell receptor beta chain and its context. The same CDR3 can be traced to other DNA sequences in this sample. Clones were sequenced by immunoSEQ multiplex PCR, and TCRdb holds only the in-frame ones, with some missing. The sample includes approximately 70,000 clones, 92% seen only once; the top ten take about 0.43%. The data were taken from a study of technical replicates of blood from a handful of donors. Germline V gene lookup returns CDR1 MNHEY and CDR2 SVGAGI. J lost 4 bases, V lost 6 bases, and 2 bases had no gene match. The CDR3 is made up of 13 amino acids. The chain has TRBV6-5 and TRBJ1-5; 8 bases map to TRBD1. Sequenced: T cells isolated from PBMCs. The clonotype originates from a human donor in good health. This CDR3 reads CASRRTGNQPQHF. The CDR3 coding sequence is TGTGCCAGCAGGCGGACAGGGAATCAGCCCCAGCATTTT.